The entry that follows covers one T cell receptor beta chain sequence. Its antigen remains undetermined. One base away there is no much larger clone; base qualities are not given. These data come from a study of blood T cell repertoires in COVID-19 (dated by TCRdb to 2019 to 2021). At the level of the whole study: Samples covering the acute and convalescent phases of COVID-19 were provided by collaborators in the United States, Italy and Spain. The material from the prospective study consisted of cDNA or gDNA derived from T cells, B-cell-depleted T cells, or PBMCs. Subjects who had been exposed to COVID-19, were actively infected with it, or had recovered from it provided the deeply sampled blood TCRbeta repertoires that made up the dataset. The repertoires were released in a freely available public database intended as a resource for research on the immune response to SARS-CoV-2. Samples came from the ongoing ImmuneRACE study (first 160 participants) plus 1,254 subjects from 6 global collaborators. Nearly every sample came with metadata listing a de-identified subject ID, COVID-19 status, age in years and sex. HLA class I and class II types, where available, came from metadata supplied by the sample provider rather than from assay-based typing. The paper as a whole reports these results and caveats: The amount of clinical and demographic metadata varied by source and participant and was provided uncurated.

At one collaborating source in Seattle, patients were enrolled during active infection and were followed longitudinally through the course of disease. Collaborating institutions collected whole blood in K2EDTA tubes following their own protocols. Collaborator samples were shipped for TCRbeta analysis as frozen whole blood, isolated PBMCs, or DNA extracted from either sample type. The germline V and J ends show losses of 4 bases and 7 bases respectively, and no gene match explains 6 bases of the junction. The CDR3 holds 13 amino acids from the cysteine to the phenylalanine. Only the CDR3 DNA is retained, 39 bases long and in frame from the first base. The immunoSEQ Assay, a bias-controlled multiplex PCR, was used to amplify TCRbeta CDR3 regions from genomic DNA. As for how the authors treated the data: The number of nucleated cells in each sample was estimated from the amplification of reference gene primers within the assay. Sequence reads were collapsed and filtered to measure the absolute abundance of every unique TCRbeta CDR3 rearrangement. Productive Simpson clonality was computed per sample as the square root of Simpson's diversity index over productive rearrangements. TCRdb mirrors the immuneACCESS table, restricted to in-frame sequences. Some clones are absent from its copies; in checked studies, under half trace to an unresolved V gene, and the reason for the others is unknown. The V and J calls and clone size are taken from that table; D and trimming were inferred from the DNA. The sample records roughly 200,000 clones, around 76% of which are singletons. The top ten clonotypes cover approximately 8% of the sample.

Material: peripheral blood. Here the chain combines TRBV12-3 or TRBV12-4 and TRBJ1-2, with 7 bases in between that match TRBD1. The TCR originated in an older woman with COVID-19, enrolled during active disease. The nucleotide sequence reads as follows: TGTGCCAGCAGTTCTGACAGGGACCTTGGCTACACCTTC. The resulting protein is CASSSDRDLGYTF.